Below are 29 T cell receptor beta chains sequenced from a single sample in a study of blood T cell repertoires in COVID-19. Assay: immunoSEQ multiplex PCR; the TCRdb copy retains only in-frame clones and omits some. This table has about 240,000 clones, 88% appearing once. Sequencing was performed on peripheral blood. These receptors all stem from a woman aged 40 to 50 who had recovered from COVID-19.

This clone has a single count. The chain has TRBV10-3 and TRBJ2-3, with 11 bases fitting TRBD1. The CDR3 spans 13 residues. V gave up 7 bases and J gave up 5 bases; unmatched junction bases: 2. The germline V gene encodes CDR1 ENHRY and CDR2 SYGVKD. CDR3 sequence reads: CAIMGQGEDTQYF. DNA of the CDR3: TGTGCCATCATGGGACAGGGGGAAGATACGCAGTATTTT.

The CDR3 spells CASSQVGTGGGGYTF. The DNA of the CDR3 is TGCGCCAGCAGCCAAGTCGGGACAGGGGGCGGTGGCTACACCTTC. The J gene is TRBJ1-2, the V gene TRBV4-3, with 12 nucleotides matching TRBD1. Germline loops: CDR1 LGHNA, CDR2 YSLEER. Unmatched junction bases numbered 4, after V lost 1 base and J lost 7 bases. CDR3 length: 15 amino acids.

The V and J genes are TRBV7-6 and TRBJ1-2, with a possible D match to TRBD1 (5 bases). Germline V lookup: CDR1 SGHVS, CDR2 FNYEAQ. The CDR3 extends over 15 amino acids. The germline V and J ends were trimmed by 2 bases and 3 bases, with 13 bases remaining between them. DNA of the CDR3: TGTGCCAGCAGCTTACGGGGCGGGGGTGACTATGGCTACACCTTC. Protein: CASSLRGGGDYGYTF.

J is TRBJ1-4 and V is TRBV15; maybe TRBD1 (5 bases). The CDR3 length is 13 residues. V lost 9 bases and J lost 6, with 14 bases in between. The germline V gene has CDR1 LNHNV and CDR2 YYDKDF (reference sequence). CDR3 nucleotides: TGTGCCACGCAGACAGTCGCCCATGAAAAACTGTTTTTT. Protein: CATQTVAHEKLFF.

The DNA for the CDR3 is TGTGCCAGCAGTTTGGGCGGGACCCAGCAGTTCTTC. Its translation: CASSLGGTQQFF. V and J are TRBV12-3 or TRBV12-4 and TRBJ2-1; maybe TRBD2 (6 bases). Trimming left V 3 bases short and J 11 bases short, with 11 bases between. The CDR3 has 12 residues.

V usage is TRBV7-2 and J usage is TRBJ2-1; 8 bases line up with TRBD2. CDR3 size: 15 residues. V shed 9 bases and J 0 bases; nucleotides not matched to a gene: 7. Germline lookup yields CDR1 SGHTA and CDR2 FQGNSA. CDR3 sequence (DNA): TGTGCCAGTGGGGGGAGCGGGGGCTCCTACAATGAGCAGTTCTTC. This encodes CASGGSGGSYNEQFF. Variable domain in full (rest from reference TRBV7-2 and TRBJ2-1): GAGVSQSPSNKVTEKGKDVELRCDPISGHTALYWYRQSLGQGLEFLIYFQGNSAPDKSGLPSDRFSAERTGGSVSTLTIQRTQQEDSAVYLCASGGSGGSYNEQFFGPGTRLTVL.

The chain uses TRBV7-2 and TRBJ2-7, with D hard to call. Looked up from germline, CDR1 is SGHTA and CDR2 is FQGNSA. The CDR3 totals 13 residues. Trimming took off 7 bases at V and 1 base at J, with 11 bases between the two ends. In DNA, the CDR3 is TGTGCCAGCAACCCCCCTAGATCCTACGAGCAGTACGTC. It specifies CASNPPRSYEQYV.

The genes are TRBV19 and TRBJ1-5; TRBD1 matches 8 bases. The V and J ends lost 4 bases and 6 bases, in that order; junction bases with no gene match: 11. This CDR3 is built from 16 residues. CDR1 is LNHDA and CDR2 is SQIVND in the germline V gene (reference sequence). The CDR3 is CASSTTQTGARQPQHF. The CDR3 DNA is TGTGCCAGTAGTACTACCCAGACAGGGGCGCGTCAGCCCCAGCATTTT.

The V gene is TRBV4-1, the J gene TRBJ2-1; no definite D call. This CDR3 is built from 15 residues. Trimming pared 4 bases from V and 0 bases from J, leaving 10 bases between. The V gene's germline CDR1 is MGHRA and CDR2 YSYEKL. The CDR3 DNA reads TGCGCCAGCAGCCCACACCCTCTCTCCTACAATGAGCAGTTCTTC. Amino acid sequence: CASSPHPLSYNEQFF.

The sample holds a few counts of this clone. The chain links TRBV5-1 to TRBJ1-4, with a possible D match to TRBD1 (6 bases). Germline-derived CDR1 and CDR2 are SGHRS and YFSETQ. The CDR3 spans 14 residues. V was pared by 4 bases and J by 7 bases, with 14 bases between. CDR3 DNA sequence: TGCGCCAGCAGCACCGGGACATTCGGTGAAAAACTGTTTTTT. This gives the protein CASSTGTFGEKLFF.

This sequence joins TRBV9 and TRBJ2-7, with D possibly matching TRBD2 (5 bases). The V end was cut by 4 bases, the J end by 3 bases, with 14 bases between. CDR1 and CDR2 from the germline V gene are SGDLS and YYNGEE. The CDR3 extends over 14 amino acids. CDR3 region: CASSSVGAGYEQYF. The CDR3 DNA reads TGTGCCAGCAGCAGCGTAGGCGCGGGCTACGAGCAGTACTTC.

This sequence joins TRBV27 and TRBJ2-2, with 14 nucleotides matching TRBD2. The CDR3 is made up of 15 amino acids. Germline V gives CDR1 MNHEY, CDR2 SMNVEV (reference sequence). V lost 6 bases to trimming and J lost 4 bases; unmatched junction nucleotides: 1. CDR3 residues: CASSGTSGSTGELFF. The CDR3 DNA is TGTGCCAGCAGCGGGACTAGCGGGAGCACCGGGGAGCTGTTTTTT.

The V gene is TRBV11-3, the J gene TRBJ2-5; D gene uncertain. Germline values: CDR1 SGHNT, CDR2 YENEEA. V lost 5 bases and J lost 7, with 14 bases in between. CDR3 length: 13 amino acids. The CDR3 here is CASSRVHGGTQYF. The CDR3 coding sequence is TGTGCCAGCAGCCGGGTCCACGGCGGGACCCAGTACTTC. Supplemented by reference TRBV11-3 and TRBJ2-5, the full variable domain reads EAGVVQSPRYKIIEKKQPVAFWCNPISGHNTLYWYLQNLGQGPELLIRYENEEAVDDSQLPKDRFSAERLKGVDSTLKIQPAELGDSAVYLCASSRVHGGTQYFGPGTRLLVL.

About this clone: Other DNA sequences within the sample encode an identical CDR3. The chain employs TRBV4-3 and TRBJ1-1, with 7 bases matching TRBD1. J lost 5 bases, V lost 1 base, and 4 bases had no gene match. Germline V gene lookup returns CDR1 LGHNA and CDR2 YSLEER. The CDR3 extends over 14 amino acids. The CDR3 loop is CASSQAPGGTEAFF. The CDR3 coding sequence is TGCGCCAGCAGCCAAGCCCCAGGGGGGACTGAAGCTTTCTTT.

This clone came up many times. The chain recombines TRBV2 with TRBJ1-5; no definite D call. Trimming shortened V by 5 bases and J by 4 bases, and 9 bases separated the two germline ends. CDR3 length: 13 residues. CDR1 is SNHLY, CDR2 FYNNEI, per germline. The CDR3 DNA reads TGTGCCAGCAGTACCGACGGGAATCAGCCCCAGCATTTT. Protein: CASSTDGNQPQHF.

The chain combines TRBV27 with TRBJ1-6, with 8 nucleotides matching TRBD1. The germline V gene encodes CDR1 MNHEY and CDR2 SMNVEV (reference sequence). Trimming removed 5 bases from V and 9 bases from J; junction bases left unmatched: 15. The CDR3 consists of 17 residues. CDR3 DNA sequence: TGTGCCAGCAGTGGGAGACAGGGGATGGGGAATAGTTCACCCCTCCACTTT. Residues: CASSGRQGMGNSSPLHF.

The rearrangement uses TRBV5-4 and TRBJ2-7; 8 bases map to TRBD2. This CDR3 is built from 16 residues. J was trimmed by 3 bases and V by 4 bases; bases with no gene match: 12. Germline assignment: CDR1 SGHNT and CDR2 YYREEE (reference sequence). The CDR3 here is CASSPRGGTVGYEQYF. The DNA for the CDR3 is TGTGCCAGCAGCCCCCGGGGGGGGACCGTGGGCTACGAGCAGTACTTC.

The chain has TRBV3-1 (or the pseudogene TRBV3-2) and TRBJ2-1; 9 bases match TRBD2. The CDR3 runs 16 residues. In germline, CDR1 is LGHDT, CDR2 YNNKEL (reference sequence). Trimming cost V 4 bases and J 3 bases; bases outside gene matches: 7. DNA of the CDR3: TGTGCCAGCAGCCCACCAAGCGGGAGGTTCTACAATGAGCAGTTCTTC. Its protein is CASSPPSGRFYNEQFF.

This chain joins TRBV4-3 and TRBJ1-5, with 7 nucleotides matching TRBD1. Germline V gene lookup returns CDR1 LGHNA and CDR2 YSLEER. This CDR3 spans 16 amino acids. Unmatched junction bases numbered 4, after V lost 0 bases and J lost 2 bases. For the CDR3, the DNA is TGCGCCAGCAGCCAAGATCGAGGGACAGGCAATCAGCCCCAGCATTTT. Protein: CASSQDRGTGNQPQHF.

The chain recombines TRBV28 with TRBJ1-2, with D possibly being TRBD1 (5 bases). CDR1 MDHEN and CDR2 SYDVKM come from the germline V gene. The CDR3 has 16 amino acids. V was cut by 6 bases and J by 4 bases, with 21 bases left in between. The CDR3 DNA sequence: TGTGCCAGCAGCAGCGCCCGGGACTTACTCGCCTATGGCTACACCTTC. Protein sequence: CASSSARDLLAYGYTF.

The chain uses TRBV11-2 and TRBJ1-2, with D possibly being TRBD1 (5 bases). CDR1 SGHAT and CDR2 FQNNGV come from the germline V gene. The V end lost 5 bases, the J end lost 4 bases, and 23 bases lay between the germline ends. The CDR3 loop spans 17 amino acids. CDR3 nucleotide sequence: TGTGCCAGCAGCCCCTTGGGCCGGCCGACAGTCTTCTATGGCTACACCTTC. It specifies CASSPLGRPTVFYGYTF.

The chain is built from TRBV7-2 and TRBJ2-1, with 9 bases lining up with TRBD2. The CDR3 runs 15 residues. Germline CDR1 reads SGHTA; CDR2 reads FQGNSA. V lost 1 base and J lost 9; bases outside the gene matches: 7. The CDR3 loop reads CASSLEAGTSLEQFF. In nucleotides, the CDR3 is TGTGCCAGCAGCTTAGAGGCGGGGACTAGCCTTGAGCAGTTCTTC.

The chain carries TRBV18 and TRBJ2-5; D call uncertain. This CDR3 contains 11 residues. The germline V and J ends were trimmed by 5 bases and 2 bases, with 3 bases remaining between them. Germline loops: CDR1 KGHSH, CDR2 LQKENI. Here the CDR3 DNA reads TGTGCCAGCTCATCACAAGAGACCCAGTACTTC. Protein product: CASSSQETQYF.

The chain couples TRBV11-2 to TRBJ2-5, with D maybe TRBD2 (6 bases). The V gene's germline CDR1 is SGHAT and CDR2 FQNNGV. The CDR3 is 16 amino acids. Trimming took off 6 bases at V and 1 base at J, with 18 bases between the two ends. CDR3 bases: TGTGCCAGCAGTAGAGGGACTTCCGGAACCCAAGAGACCCAGTACTTC. This gives the protein CASSRGTSGTQETQYF.

This chain links TRBV25-1 with TRBJ1-1, with 7 positions matching TRBD1. Looked up from germline, CDR1 is MGHDK and CDR2 is SYGVNS. The V gene end was trimmed by 6 bases and the J gene end by 1 base; junction bases not matched to a gene: 8. This CDR3 spans 15 amino acids. DNA for the CDR3: TGTGCCAGCAGCCCTGCACAGGGGAGGAACACTGAAGCTTTCTTT. It is translated as CASSPAQGRNTEAFF.

This sequence joins TRBV4-3 and TRBJ1-1; 8 bases match TRBD1. Germline loops: CDR1 LGHNA, CDR2 YSLEER. This CDR3 has 14 residues. V lost 6 bases and J lost 1; bases outside the gene matches: 4. Written as DNA, the CDR3 is TGCGCCAGCAGACTGGGGACAGGGAACACTGAAGCTTTCTTT. Translated, it gives CASRLGTGNTEAFF.

This clone was found once. The V gene is TRBV12-3 or TRBV12-4, the J gene TRBJ1-3; a weak D match, TRBD1 (6 bases). The CDR3 is 13 amino acids. Trimming took 8 bases from V and 0 from J, leaving 8 bases between them. The CDR3: CASDRTSGNTIYF. In DNA, the CDR3 is TGTGCCAGCGACAGGACCTCTGGAAACACCATATATTTT.

This sequence joins TRBV27 and TRBJ1-1; 7 nucleotides agree with TRBD1. The CDR3 loop spans 16 amino acids. CDR1 is MNHEY and CDR2 is SMNVEV in the germline V gene (reference sequence). V shed 2 bases, J shed 5 bases, and the junction held 11 bases outside the gene matches. Here the CDR3 DNA reads TGTGCCAGCAGTTTAGCAGGGGGTATTCGGAAGACTGAAGCTTTCTTT. As protein: CASSLAGGIRKTEAFF.

The chain is built from TRBV6-5 and TRBJ2-1; TRBD1 matches 9 bases. There are 14 residues in the CDR3. Per the germline V gene, CDR1 is MNHEY and CDR2 is SVGAGI. V shed 6 bases, J shed 8 bases, and the junction held 8 bases outside the gene matches. The CDR3 sequence: CASRRRDRAHEQFF. DNA of the CDR3: TGTGCCAGCAGGCGCCGGGACAGGGCCCATGAGCAGTTCTTC.